The 9 T cell receptor beta chains below were found in one sample sequenced in a study of CD8+ T cells in alopecia areata. cDNA reverse transcribed from extracted RNA served as the sequencing template. TCRdb's copy holds only in-frame clones and misses some; the assay was immunoSEQ multiplex PCR. This sample has 100,000 to 120,000 clones, with roughly three fifths found just once. Treatment noted: oral pan-JAK inhibitor, 5-10 mg twice daily. The sample consisted of CD4+ T cells sorted from blood, taken at week 24, from a patient treated with tofacitinib. Source of these receptors: a human donor with alopecia areata.

This chain connects TRBV5-8 to TRBJ1-2; the D is unclear. This CDR3 has 15 residues. The V gene's germline CDR1 is SGHTS and CDR2 YDEGEE. Trimming cost V 0 bases and J 8 bases, with 17 bases left between them. The CDR3 DNA sequence: TGTGCCAGCAGCTTGGCCGGGAAAGCACTGGGAGGCTACACCTTC. This gives the protein CASSLAGKALGGYTF.

This clone was picked up a small number of times. This chain links TRBV5-6 with TRBJ1-4, with D tentatively TRBD1 (5 bases). The CDR3 totals 15 residues. The germline gives CDR1 SGHDT, CDR2 YYEEEE. Trimming pared 4 bases from V and 15 bases from J, leaving 25 bases between. CDR3 nucleotides: TGTGCCAGCAGCCCGCCCGGGACGTTCGGAAAAACGGTGTTTTTT. It codes for CASSPPGTFGKTVFF.

This clone was counted a few times. The chain recombines TRBV11-2 with TRBJ2-7; D unclear. Trimming removed 0 bases from V and 4 bases from J, with 16 bases in between. Germline CDR1 reads SGHAT; CDR2 reads FQNNGV. The CDR3 has 16 residues. The CDR3 DNA reads as TGTGCCAGCAGCTTAGATCGCGTCAGCAAAGGATACGAGCAGTACTTC. Its translation: CASSLDRVSKGYEQYF.

This clone was seen a single time. The chain combines TRBV5-1 with TRBJ2-5; D uncertain. With 6 bases removed from V and 4 bases from J, the gap between germline ends came to 16 bases. This CDR3 region has 14 residues. The germline gives CDR1 SGHRS, CDR2 YFSETQ. CDR3 sequence: CASKSPTGRETQYF. CDR3 nucleotide sequence: TGCGCCAGCAAGAGCCCAACTGGGCGAGAGACCCAGTACTTC.

The chain couples TRBV30 to TRBJ1-1; 7 nucleotides agree with TRBD1. CDR3 length: 14 amino acids. Germline CDR1 and CDR2: GTSNPN and SVGIG (reference sequence). The V and J ends lost 0 bases and 2 bases, in that order; junction bases with no gene match: 3. The chain's CDR3 is CAWSVYRGNTEAFF. The CDR3 DNA reads as TGTGCCTGGAGTGTGTACAGGGGAAACACTGAAGCTTTCTTT.

This chain links TRBV5-4 with TRBJ2-1; 12 bases are a match to TRBD2. The V gene end was trimmed by 4 bases and the J gene end by 2 bases; junction bases not matched to a gene: 4. Germline CDR1 is SGHNT and CDR2 is YYREEE (reference sequence). This CDR3 has 16 amino acids. CDR3: CASSESSGGAYNEQFF. Here the CDR3 DNA reads TGTGCCAGCAGCGAATCTAGCGGGGGGGCCTACAATGAGCAGTTCTTC.

The rearrangement links TRBV9 to TRBJ2-1; a weak D match, TRBD1 (6 bases). V dropped 4 bases and J dropped 6 bases, with 14 bases sitting between them. Per the germline V gene, CDR1 is SGDLS and CDR2 is YYNGEE. The CDR3 is 14 amino acids. CDR3 protein: CASSRPGASNEQFF. CDR3 in DNA: TGTGCCAGCAGCAGACCAGGGGCCTCCAATGAGCAGTTCTTC.

This clone has just one count. The rearrangement links TRBV30 to TRBJ1-6; TRBD1 agrees at 8 bases. After removal of 5 bases from V and 9 bases from J, the junction contained 3 bases not matched to a gene. Germline CDR1 reads GTSNPN; CDR2 reads SVGIG (reference sequence). The CDR3 covers 12 residues. This CDR3 is CAWGQGGSPLHF. The CDR3 nucleotides read TGTGCCTGGGGACAGGGAGGTTCACCCCTCCACTTT.

The rearrangement links TRBV15 to TRBJ2-1; tentative D call: TRBD2 (7 bases). CDR3 length equals 16 residues. Germline assignment: CDR1 LNHNV and CDR2 YYDKDF (reference sequence). Trimming cost V 3 bases and J 9 bases, with 21 bases left between them. Written as DNA, the CDR3 is TGTGCCACCAGCAGTGACCTGAGGGGGGGAGTCACTGAGCAGTTCTTC. It encodes CATSSDLRGGVTEQFF.